The clone carrying this T cell receptor (beta chain) was observed a few times. TCRdb analysed the RT-PCR reads with MiXCR anew, one entry per CDR3 protein. The sample shows some 540,000 distinct CDR3 sequences, approximately 24% of them seen only once. Germline V gene data show CDR1 as LGHNA and CDR2 as YSLEER. The CDR3 has 15 residues. Trimming left V 1 base short and J 6 bases short, with 12 bases between. This sample is part of a study of response to subunit inactivated influenza vaccine. This sample was also put to use in a study of T cells expressing NK-cell markers. That source reports: 5'RACE template switching with UMIs produced the TCR beta cDNA. Out of eight donors sequenced, seven tested HCMV-seropositive and the remaining one seronegative. Several of the donors also had these clonotypes leading their CD3+CD56-NKG2C+ fraction. Unclear, still, was the HCMV specificity of the expanded NKG2C+ T cell clones.

This chain links TRBV4-3 with TRBJ2-2; TRBD1 is a possible D gene (7 bases). This TCR was sampled from a man aged 50 to 60 who received an inactivated influenza vaccine. Sequenced here: CD4+ T cells sorted from PBMCs, sampled less than 13 days after vaccination. In DNA form, the CDR3 reads TGCGCCAGCAGCCAAGCACTCAGGGGGGCCGGGGAGCTGTTTTTT. It translates to CASSQALRGAGELFF.